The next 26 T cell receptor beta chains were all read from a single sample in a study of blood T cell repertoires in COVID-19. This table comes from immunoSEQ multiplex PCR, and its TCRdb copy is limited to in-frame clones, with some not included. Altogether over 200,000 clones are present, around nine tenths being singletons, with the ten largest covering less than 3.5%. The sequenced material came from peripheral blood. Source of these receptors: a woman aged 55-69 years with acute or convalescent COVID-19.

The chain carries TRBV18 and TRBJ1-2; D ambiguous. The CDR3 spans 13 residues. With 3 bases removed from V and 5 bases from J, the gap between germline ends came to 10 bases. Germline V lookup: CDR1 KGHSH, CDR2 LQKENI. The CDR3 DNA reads TGTGCCAGCTCACCCTCCCGGGGTTATGGCTACACCTTC. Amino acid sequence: CASSPSRGYGYTF. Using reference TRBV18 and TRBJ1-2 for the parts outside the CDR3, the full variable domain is NAGVMQNPRHLVRRRGQEARLRCSPMKGHSHVYWYRQLPEEGLKFMVYLQKENIIDESGMPKERFSAEFPKEGPSILRIQQVVRGDSAAYFCASSPSRGYGYTFGSGTRLTVV.

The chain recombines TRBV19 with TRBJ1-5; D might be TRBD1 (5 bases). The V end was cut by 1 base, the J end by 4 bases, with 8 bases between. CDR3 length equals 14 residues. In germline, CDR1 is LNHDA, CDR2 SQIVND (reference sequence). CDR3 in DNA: TGTGCCAGTAGTATAGTCAGGGCAAATCAGCCCCAGCATTTT. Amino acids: CASSIVRANQPQHF.

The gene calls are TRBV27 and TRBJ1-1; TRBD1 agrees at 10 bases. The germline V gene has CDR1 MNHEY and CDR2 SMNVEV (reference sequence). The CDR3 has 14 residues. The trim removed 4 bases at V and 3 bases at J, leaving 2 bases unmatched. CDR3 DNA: TGTGCCAGCAGTTCGGGACAGGGGTACACTGAAGCTTTCTTT. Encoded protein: CASSSGQGYTEAFF.

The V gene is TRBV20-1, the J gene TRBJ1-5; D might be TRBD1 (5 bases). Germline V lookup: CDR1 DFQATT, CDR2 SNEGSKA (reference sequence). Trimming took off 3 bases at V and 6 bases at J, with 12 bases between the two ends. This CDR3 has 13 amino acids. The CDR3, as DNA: TGCAGTGCTAGTGCGGGGGTAGGTCAGCCCCAGCATTTT. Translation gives CSASAGVGQPQHF.

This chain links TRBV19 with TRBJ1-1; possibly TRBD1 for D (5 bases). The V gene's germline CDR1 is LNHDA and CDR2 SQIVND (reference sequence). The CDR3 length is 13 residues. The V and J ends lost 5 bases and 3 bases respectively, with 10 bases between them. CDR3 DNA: TGTGCCAGTAGTTGGGGAGGGGACACTGAAGCTTTCTTT. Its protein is CASSWGGDTEAFF.

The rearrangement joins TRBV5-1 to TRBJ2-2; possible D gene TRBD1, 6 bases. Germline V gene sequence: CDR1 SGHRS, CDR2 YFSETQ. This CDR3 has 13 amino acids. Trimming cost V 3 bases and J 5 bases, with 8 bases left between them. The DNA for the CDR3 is TGCGCCAGCAGCTCCGGACAGACCGGGGAGCTGTTTTTT. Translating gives CASSSGQTGELFF.

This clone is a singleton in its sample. In nucleotides, the CDR3 is TGTGCCAGCAGGTATACTCGGGATACGCAGTATTTT. Amino acid sequence: CASRYTRDTQYF. This chain links TRBV28 with TRBJ2-3; D is undetermined. This CDR3 has 12 amino acids. Germline V lookup: CDR1 MDHEN, CDR2 SYDVKM. Trimming took 6 bases from V and 6 from J, leaving 10 bases between them.

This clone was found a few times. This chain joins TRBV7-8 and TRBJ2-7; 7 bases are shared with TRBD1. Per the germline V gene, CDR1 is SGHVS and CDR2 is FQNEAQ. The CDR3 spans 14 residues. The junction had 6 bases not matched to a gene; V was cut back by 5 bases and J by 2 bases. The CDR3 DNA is TGTGCCAGCAGCACAACTCAGGGGGCCTACGAGCAGTACTTC. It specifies CASSTTQGAYEQYF.

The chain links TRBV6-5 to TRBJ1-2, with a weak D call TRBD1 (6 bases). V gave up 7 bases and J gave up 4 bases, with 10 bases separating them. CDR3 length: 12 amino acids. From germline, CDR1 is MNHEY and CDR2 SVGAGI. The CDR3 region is CASTAGAYGYTF. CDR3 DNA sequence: TGTGCCAGCACCGCAGGGGCCTATGGCTACACCTTC.

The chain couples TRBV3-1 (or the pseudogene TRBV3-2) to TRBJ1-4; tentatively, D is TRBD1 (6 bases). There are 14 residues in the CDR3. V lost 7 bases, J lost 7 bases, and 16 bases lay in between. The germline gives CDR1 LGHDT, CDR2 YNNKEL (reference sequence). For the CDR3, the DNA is TGTGCCAGCACCCTAGGGGGGGCGGGTGAAAAACTGTTTTTT. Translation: CASTLGGAGEKLFF.

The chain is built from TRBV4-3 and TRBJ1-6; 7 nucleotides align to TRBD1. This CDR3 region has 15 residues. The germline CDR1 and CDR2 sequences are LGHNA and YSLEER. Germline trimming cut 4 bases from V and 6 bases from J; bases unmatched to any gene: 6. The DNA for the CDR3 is TGCGCCAGCAGCCTCCAGAGGGGGCCTAATTCACCCCTCCACTTT. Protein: CASSLQRGPNSPLHF.

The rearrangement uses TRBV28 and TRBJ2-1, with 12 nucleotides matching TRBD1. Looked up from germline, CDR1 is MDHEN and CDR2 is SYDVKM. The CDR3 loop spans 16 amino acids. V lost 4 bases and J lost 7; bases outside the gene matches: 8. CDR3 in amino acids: CASSSGTGGLRNEQFF. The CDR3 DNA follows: TGTGCCAGCAGTTCCGGGACAGGGGGCTTAAGGAATGAGCAGTTCTTC. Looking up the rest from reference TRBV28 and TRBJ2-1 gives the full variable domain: DVKVTQSSRYLVKRTGEKVFLECVQDMDHENMFWYRQDPGLGLRLIYFSYDVKMKEKGDIPEGYSVSREKKERFSLILESASTNQTSMYLCASSSGTGGLRNEQFFGPGTRLTVL.

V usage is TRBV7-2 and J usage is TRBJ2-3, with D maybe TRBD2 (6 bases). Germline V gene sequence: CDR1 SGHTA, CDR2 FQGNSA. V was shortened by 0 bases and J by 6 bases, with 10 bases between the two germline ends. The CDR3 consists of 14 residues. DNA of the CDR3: TGTGCCAGCAGCTTAGCGATAGGGAGGGATACGCAGTATTTT. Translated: CASSLAIGRDTQYF.

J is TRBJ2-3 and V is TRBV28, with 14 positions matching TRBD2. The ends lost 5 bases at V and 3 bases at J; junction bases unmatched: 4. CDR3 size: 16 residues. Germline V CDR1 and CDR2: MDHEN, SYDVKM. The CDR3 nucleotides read TGTGCCAGCAGTCTGCGACTAGCGGGAGGGACAGATACGCAGTATTTT. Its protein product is CASSLRLAGGTDTQYF.

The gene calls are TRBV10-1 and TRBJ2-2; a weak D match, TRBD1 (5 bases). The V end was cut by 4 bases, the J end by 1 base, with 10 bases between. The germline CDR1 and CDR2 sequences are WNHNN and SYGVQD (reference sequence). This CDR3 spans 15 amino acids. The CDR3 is CASSGTGQNTGELFF. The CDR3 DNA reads TGCGCCAGCAGTGGGACCGGACAGAACACCGGGGAGCTGTTTTTT.

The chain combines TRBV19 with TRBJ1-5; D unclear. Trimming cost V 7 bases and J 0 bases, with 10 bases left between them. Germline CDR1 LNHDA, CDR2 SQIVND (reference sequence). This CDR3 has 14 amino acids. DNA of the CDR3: TGTGCCAGTAAAGACACAGATAGCAATCAGCCCCAGCATTTT. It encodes CASKDTDSNQPQHF.

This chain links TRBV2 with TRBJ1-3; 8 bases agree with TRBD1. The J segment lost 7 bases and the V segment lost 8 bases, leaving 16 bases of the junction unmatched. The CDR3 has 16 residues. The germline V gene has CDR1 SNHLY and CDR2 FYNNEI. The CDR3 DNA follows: TGTGCCAGCCACTACTTACGACAGGGGAGGGCCAACACCATATATTTT. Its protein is CASHYLRQGRANTIYF.

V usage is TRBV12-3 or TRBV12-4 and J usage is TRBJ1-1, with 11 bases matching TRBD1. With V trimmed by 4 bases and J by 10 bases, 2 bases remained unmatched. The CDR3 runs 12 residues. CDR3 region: CASSSGQGAAFF. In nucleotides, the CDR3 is TGTGCCAGCAGTTCAGGACAGGGGGCAGCTTTCTTT.

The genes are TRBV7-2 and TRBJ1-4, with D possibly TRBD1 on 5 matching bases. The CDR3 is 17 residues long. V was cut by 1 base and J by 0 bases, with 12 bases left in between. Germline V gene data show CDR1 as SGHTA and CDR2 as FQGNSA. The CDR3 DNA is TGTGCCAGCAGCTTAGATATAGGGGTTGCAACTAATGAAAAACTGTTTTTT. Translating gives CASSLDIGVATNEKLFF. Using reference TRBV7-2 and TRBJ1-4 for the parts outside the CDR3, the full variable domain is GAGVSQSPSNKVTEKGKDVELRCDPISGHTALYWYRQSLGQGLEFLIYFQGNSAPDKSGLPSDRFSAERTGGSVSTLTIQRTQQEDSAVYLCASSLDIGVATNEKLFFGSGTQLSVL.

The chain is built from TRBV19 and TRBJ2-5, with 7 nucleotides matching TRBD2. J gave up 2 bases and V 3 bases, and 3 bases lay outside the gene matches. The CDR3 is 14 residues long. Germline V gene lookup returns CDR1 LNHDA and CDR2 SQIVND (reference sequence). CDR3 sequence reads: CASSISGEQETQYF. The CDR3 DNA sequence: TGTGCCAGTAGTATCAGCGGGGAACAAGAGACCCAGTACTTC.

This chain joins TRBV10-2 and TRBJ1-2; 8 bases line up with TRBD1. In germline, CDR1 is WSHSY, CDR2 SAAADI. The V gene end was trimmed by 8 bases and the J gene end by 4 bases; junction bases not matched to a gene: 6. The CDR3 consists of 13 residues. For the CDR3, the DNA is TGCGCCAGCCGAATGGGACAGGTCTATGGCTACACCTTC. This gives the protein CASRMGQVYGYTF.

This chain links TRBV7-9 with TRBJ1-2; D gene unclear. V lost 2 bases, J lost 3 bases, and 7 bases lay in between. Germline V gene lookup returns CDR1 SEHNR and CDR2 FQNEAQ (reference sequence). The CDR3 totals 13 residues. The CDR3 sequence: CASSLQVYYGYTF. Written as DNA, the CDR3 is TGTGCCAGCAGCTTACAGGTCTACTATGGCTACACCTTC.

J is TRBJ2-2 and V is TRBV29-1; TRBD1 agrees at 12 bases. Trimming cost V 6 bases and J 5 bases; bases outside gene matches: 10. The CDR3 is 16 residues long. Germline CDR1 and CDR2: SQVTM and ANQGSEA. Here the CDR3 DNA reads TGCAGCGTAACCGGGACAGGGGGCGCTTGGACCGGGGAGCTGTTTTTT. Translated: CSVTGTGGAWTGELFF.

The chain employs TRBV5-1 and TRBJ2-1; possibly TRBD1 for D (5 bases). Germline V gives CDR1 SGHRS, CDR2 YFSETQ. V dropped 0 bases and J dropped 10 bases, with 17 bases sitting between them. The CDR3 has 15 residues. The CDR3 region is CASSLEAGLKNEQFF. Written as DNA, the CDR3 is TGCGCCAGCAGCTTGGAGGCAGGGTTGAAGAACGAGCAGTTCTTC.

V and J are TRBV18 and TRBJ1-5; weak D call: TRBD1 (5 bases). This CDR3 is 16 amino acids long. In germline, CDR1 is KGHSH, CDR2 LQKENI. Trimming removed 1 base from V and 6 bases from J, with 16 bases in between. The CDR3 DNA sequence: TGTGCCAGCTCACCACAACGGCAGGGTAAGATTCAGCCCCAGCATTTT. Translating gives CASSPQRQGKIQPQHF.

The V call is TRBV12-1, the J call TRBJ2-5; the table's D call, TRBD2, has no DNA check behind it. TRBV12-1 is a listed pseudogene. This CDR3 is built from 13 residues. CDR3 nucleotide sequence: TGTGCCAGCAGCTTTGCGCGCCGGGAGACCCAGTACTTC. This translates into CASSFARRETQYF.